These 5 T cell receptor beta chains share one sample of origin, sequenced in a study of neurological immune-mediated disorders. Time point defined: technical triplicate 2. TCRdb re-called the 5' RACE reads with MiXCR, one entry per CDR3 protein. The data hold about 59,000 distinct CDR3 sequences, with approximately 25% observed a single time. The sample consisted of PBMCs. The origin of the receptors is a man aged 60 to 69 with HTLV-1-associated myelopathy (HAM/TSP).

This clonotype was counted at least ten times. The rearrangement uses TRBV5-1 and TRBJ2-3; 10 nucleotides match TRBD2. Germline CDR1 reads SGHRS; CDR2 reads YFSETQ. V shed 3 bases and J 0 bases; nucleotides not matched to a gene: 10. The CDR3 is made up of 18 amino acids. The CDR3 spells CASSSGLAGVRSTDTQYF. The CDR3 DNA reads TGCGCCAGCAGCTCGGGGCTAGCGGGAGTTCGTAGCACAGATACGCAGTATTTT.

This clonotype showed up many times. The rearrangement links TRBV20-1 to TRBJ1-2; perhaps TRBD1 as D (5 bases). This CDR3 contains 14 residues. The V gene lost 4 bases and the J gene lost 1 base, with 13 bases spanning the gap. Germline CDR1 is DFQATT and CDR2 is SNEGSKA (reference sequence). This chain's CDR3 is CSATRDRRNYGYTF. The CDR3 coding sequence is TGCAGTGCTACCCGGGACCGACGTAACTATGGCTACACCTTC.

This clonotype has a count of ten or more. The rearrangement uses TRBV20-1 and TRBJ2-3; TRBD2 matches at 7 bases. CDR1 DFQATT and CDR2 SNEGSKA come from the germline V gene (reference sequence). Losses at the gene ends were 7 bases for V and 2 bases for J; bases not matched to a gene: 6. The CDR3 consists of 13 residues. The CDR3 spells CSVTGGPTDTQYF. CDR3 nucleotide sequence: TGCAGTGTCACGGGAGGACCCACAGATACGCAGTATTTT.

The table lists this clonotype with many counts. The rearrangement joins TRBV29-1 to TRBJ1-4; D ambiguous. The CDR3 is 14 residues long. Trimming shortened V by 5 bases and J by 0 bases, and 10 bases separated the two germline ends. CDR1 is SQVTM, CDR2 ANQGSEA, per germline. The CDR3 DNA reads as TGCAGCGTTAGTAGTGGAGCAACTAATGAAAAACTGTTTTTT. This translates into CSVSSGATNEKLFF.

The chain employs TRBV5-1 and TRBJ2-7; D remains ambiguous. This CDR3 has 14 amino acids. Germline CDR1 SGHRS, CDR2 YFSETQ. V lost 3 bases and J lost 0, with 10 bases in between. The CDR3 nucleotides are TGCGCCAGCAGCTCTCGGGCCAGCTCCTACGAGCAGTACTTC. Its translation: CASSSRASSYEQYF.